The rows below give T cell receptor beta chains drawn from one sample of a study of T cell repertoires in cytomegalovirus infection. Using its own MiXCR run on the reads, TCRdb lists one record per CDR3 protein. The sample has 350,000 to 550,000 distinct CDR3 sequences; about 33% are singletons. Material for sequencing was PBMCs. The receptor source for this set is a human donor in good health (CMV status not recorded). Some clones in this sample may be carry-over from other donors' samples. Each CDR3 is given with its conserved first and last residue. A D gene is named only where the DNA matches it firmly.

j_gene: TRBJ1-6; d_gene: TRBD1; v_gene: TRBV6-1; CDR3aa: CASSMLGTGPLYNSPLHF
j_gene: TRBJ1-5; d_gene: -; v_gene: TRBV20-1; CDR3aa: CSASTHGQPQHF
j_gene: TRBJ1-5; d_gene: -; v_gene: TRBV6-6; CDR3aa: CASSPRLEGNQPQHF
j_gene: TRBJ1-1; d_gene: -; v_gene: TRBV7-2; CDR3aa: CASSLGGQWMNTEAFF
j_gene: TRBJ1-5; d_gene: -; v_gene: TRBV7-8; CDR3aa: CASSLVGFYQPQHF
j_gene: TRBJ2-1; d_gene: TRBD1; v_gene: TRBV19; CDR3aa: CASSRQGASSYNEQFF
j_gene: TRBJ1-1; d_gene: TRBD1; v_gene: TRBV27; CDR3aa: CASRRQGWYTEAFF
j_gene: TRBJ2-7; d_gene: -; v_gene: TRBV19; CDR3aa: CASKRGGVEGAYEQYF
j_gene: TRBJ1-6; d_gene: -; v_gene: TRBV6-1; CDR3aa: CASSAPIVGSPLHF
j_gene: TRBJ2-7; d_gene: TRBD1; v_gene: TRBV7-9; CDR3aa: CASSLAVTGGAISYEQYF
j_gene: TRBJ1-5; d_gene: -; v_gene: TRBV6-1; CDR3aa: CASRTPGGVTNQPQHF
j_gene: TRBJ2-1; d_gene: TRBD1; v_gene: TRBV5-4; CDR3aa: CASTQGALAYNEQFF
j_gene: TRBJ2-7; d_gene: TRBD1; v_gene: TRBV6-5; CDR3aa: CASTSPRQGFDEQYF
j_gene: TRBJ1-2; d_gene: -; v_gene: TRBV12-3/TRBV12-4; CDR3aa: CASREGGGYTF
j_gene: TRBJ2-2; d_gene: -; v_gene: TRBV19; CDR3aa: CASSIWQGGNTGELFF
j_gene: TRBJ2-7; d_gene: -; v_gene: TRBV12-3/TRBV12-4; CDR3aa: CASSFLGRAGDYEQYF
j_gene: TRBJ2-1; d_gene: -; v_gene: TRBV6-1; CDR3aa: CASSERHLYNEQFF
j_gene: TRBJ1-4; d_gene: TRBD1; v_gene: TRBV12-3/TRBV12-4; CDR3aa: CASSPQGAVGEKLFF
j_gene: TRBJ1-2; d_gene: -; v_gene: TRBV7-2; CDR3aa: CASSLDFGRIGYGYTF
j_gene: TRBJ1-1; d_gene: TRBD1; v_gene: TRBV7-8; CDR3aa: CASSLDRGPESVF
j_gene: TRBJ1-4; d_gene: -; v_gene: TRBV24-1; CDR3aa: CATSEATNEKLFF
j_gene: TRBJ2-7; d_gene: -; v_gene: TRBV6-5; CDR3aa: CASSYAGSRLGQYF
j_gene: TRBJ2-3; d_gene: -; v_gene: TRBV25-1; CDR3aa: CASSDILGSTDTQYF
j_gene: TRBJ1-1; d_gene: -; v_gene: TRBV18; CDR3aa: CASSLLNQVADTEAFF
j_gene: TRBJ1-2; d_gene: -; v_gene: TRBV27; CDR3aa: CASSLLAGPNYGYTF
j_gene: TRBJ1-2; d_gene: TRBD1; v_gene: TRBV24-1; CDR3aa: CATSDLPWGQGNYGYTF
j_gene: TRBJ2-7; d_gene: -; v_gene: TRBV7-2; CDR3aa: CASSLALDGTAFLYEQYF
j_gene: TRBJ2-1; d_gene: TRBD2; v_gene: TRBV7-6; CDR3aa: CASSSYQPGLAGLMGREQFF
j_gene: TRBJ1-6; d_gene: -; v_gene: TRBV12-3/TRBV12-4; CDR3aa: CASSLRDSPLHF
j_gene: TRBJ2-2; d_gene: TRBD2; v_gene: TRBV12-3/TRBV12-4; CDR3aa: CASSVAGNTGELFF
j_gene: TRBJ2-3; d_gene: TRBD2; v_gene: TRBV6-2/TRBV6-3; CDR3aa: CASSYLAGGPGADTQYF
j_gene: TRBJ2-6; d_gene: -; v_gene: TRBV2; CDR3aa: CASRGGTRFSGANVLTF
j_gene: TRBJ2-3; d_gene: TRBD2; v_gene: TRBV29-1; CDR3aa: CSVVRLAGGADTQYF
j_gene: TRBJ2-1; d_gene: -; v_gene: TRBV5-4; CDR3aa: CASAGAAGGFNEQFF
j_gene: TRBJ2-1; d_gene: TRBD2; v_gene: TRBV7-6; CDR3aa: CASSFELAGGPYEQFF
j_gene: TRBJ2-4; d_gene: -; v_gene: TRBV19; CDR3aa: CASRNINIQYF
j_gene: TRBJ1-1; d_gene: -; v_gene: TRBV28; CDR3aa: CASSLYDSFGEAFF
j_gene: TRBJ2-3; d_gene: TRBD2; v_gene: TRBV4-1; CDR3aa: CASSQVPGRGADTQYF
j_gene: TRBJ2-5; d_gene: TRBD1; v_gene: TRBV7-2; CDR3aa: CASSFTVTGEWGTQYF
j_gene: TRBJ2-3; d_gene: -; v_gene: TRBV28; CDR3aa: CASSFQGLASTDTQYF
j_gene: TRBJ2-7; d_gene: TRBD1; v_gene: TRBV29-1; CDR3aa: CSELTGTADGPYEQYF
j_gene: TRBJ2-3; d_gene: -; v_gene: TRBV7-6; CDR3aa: CASSLGAGTTDTQYF
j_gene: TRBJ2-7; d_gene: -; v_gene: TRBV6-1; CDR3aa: CASNFQGYEQYF
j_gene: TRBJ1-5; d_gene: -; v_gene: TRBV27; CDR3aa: CASSTQGYRNQPQHF
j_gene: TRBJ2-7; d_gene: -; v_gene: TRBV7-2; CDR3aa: CASSPRGTTYEQYF
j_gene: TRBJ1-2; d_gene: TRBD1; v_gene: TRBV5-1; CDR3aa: CASSLSRASTGDGYTF
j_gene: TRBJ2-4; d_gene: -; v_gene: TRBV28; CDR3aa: CASSSWTALLAKNIQYF
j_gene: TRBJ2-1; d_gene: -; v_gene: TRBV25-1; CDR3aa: CASSERSHFNEQFF
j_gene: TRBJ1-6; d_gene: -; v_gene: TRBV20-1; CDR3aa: CSLGELYNSPLHF